What follows are 26 T cell receptor beta chains derived from one specimen sequenced in a study of metastatic and nonmetastatic thyroid tumors (dated by TCRdb to the early 2020s). No patient had received any treatment before thyroid surgery. Library creation used PCR. Sequencing was carried out with an Illumina HiSeq 4000. TCRdb passed the public sequencing reads through fastp at Q25 and MiXCR, retaining productive beta sequences. This sample has 15,000 to 20,000 clones in its table, and 9.5% to 15% of those were observed once. 25% to 35% of the sample lies in the top ten. The sequenced material came from blood. These receptors were obtained from a female donor with papillary thyroid cancer or a benign thyroid nodule (not recorded which). Some clones in this sample may be carry-over from other donors' samples.

This clone was recorded a few times. J is TRBJ1-1 and V is TRBV6-1; the D gene is possibly TRBD1 (6 bases). Trimming shortened V by 6 bases and J by 3 bases, and 11 bases separated the two germline ends. The germline gives CDR1 MNHNS, CDR2 SASEGT. CDR3 size: 13 residues. The CDR3 DNA is TGTGCCAGCAGCCGGGGGCGGGACACTGAAGCTTTCTTT. Translated, it gives CASSRGRDTEAFF.

The table lists this clone with many counts. This chain joins TRBV11-2 and TRBJ2-3; D remains unclear. Germline-derived CDR1 and CDR2 are SGHAT and FQNNGV. There are 13 residues in the CDR3. V was trimmed by 3 bases and J by 8 bases, leaving 12 bases between them. The chain's CDR3 is CASSLEQLFTQYF. The CDR3 DNA reads as TGTGCCAGCAGCTTGGAACAGCTTTTTACGCAGTATTTT.

This clone was detected many times. The V and J genes are TRBV5-6 and TRBJ1-2, with TRBD1 matching over 7 bases. The germline gives CDR1 SGHDT, CDR2 YYEEEE. V was clipped by 0 bases and J by 0 bases; unmatched bases: 5. This CDR3 contains 16 residues. The CDR3, as DNA: TGTGCCAGCAGCTTGGTTTTGACAGGGTCTAACTATGGCTACACCTTC. Residues: CASSLVLTGSNYGYTF.

The sample holds many counts of this clone. The chain recombines TRBV5-1 with TRBJ1-1; 7 bases match TRBD1. The CDR3 is made up of 12 amino acids. The trim removed 7 bases at V and 5 bases at J, leaving 5 bases unmatched. CDR1 and CDR2 (germline): SGHRS, YFSETQ. The CDR3 DNA follows: TGCGCCAGCCGCCAGGGGGGGACTGAAGCTTTCTTT. Protein: CASRQGGTEAFF.

This clone was detected ten times or more. The chain couples TRBV5-6 to TRBJ1-4; TRBD1 matches 7 bases. V was clipped by 6 bases and J by 0 bases; unmatched bases: 8. The CDR3 contains 16 residues. CDR1 and CDR2 from the germline V gene are SGHDT and YYEEEE. CDR3 in DNA: TGTGCCAGCACCATAGGGACAGCGGCAACTAATGAAAAACTGTTTTTT. Residues: CASTIGTAATNEKLFF.

This clone appeared many times. This chain uses TRBV4-3 with TRBJ1-2; 8 nucleotides match TRBD1. Germline-derived CDR1 and CDR2 are LGHNA and YSLEER. J was trimmed by 7 bases and V by 1 base; bases with no gene match: 8. The CDR3 covers 15 residues. CDR3 protein: CASSQGYQGAGGYTF. The CDR3 region has the DNA TGCGCCAGCAGCCAAGGATACCAGGGGGCGGGTGGCTACACCTTC.

The table lists this clone with many counts. The chain has TRBV6-1 and TRBJ2-4, with D hard to call. There are 15 residues in the CDR3. V shed 0 bases and J shed 6 bases, with 12 bases lying between them. Germline V lookup: CDR1 MNHNS, CDR2 SASEGT. In DNA, the CDR3 is TGTGCCAGCAGTGAAGCGAAGCACTTCAGAAACATTCAGTACTTC. Protein sequence: CASSEAKHFRNIQYF.

This clone was recorded at least ten times. The chain links TRBV6-2 or TRBV6-3 to TRBJ1-4; D not resolved. Germline CDR1 reads MNHEY; CDR2 reads SVGEGT. The CDR3 spans 12 residues. Deletions cut 5 bases from V and 8 bases from J, with 9 bases between. The CDR3 reads CASSPSFEKLFF. CDR3 nucleotide sequence: TGTGCCAGCAGTCCTTCCTTCGAAAAACTGTTTTTT.

This clone was detected many times. The CDR3 here is CASSRGQGEGKLFF. The CDR3, as DNA: TGTGCCAGCAGCCGCGGACAGGGGGAGGGAAAACTGTTTTTT. V is TRBV3-1 and J is TRBJ1-4; 10 nucleotides agree with TRBD1. CDR1 and CDR2 from the germline V gene are LGHDT and YNNKEL (reference sequence). The CDR3 sequence is 14 residues long. V trimming: 4 bases; J trimming: 10 bases; junction bases outside the gene matches: 6.

This clone was seen many times. DNA of the CDR3: TGTGCCAGCAGCGTAGAAGATAGCGGGAGGTATAATGAGCAGTTCTTC. Protein sequence: CASSVEDSGRYNEQFF. V is TRBV9 and J is TRBJ2-1, with 10 bases identical to TRBD2. This CDR3 region has 16 residues. The V segment lost 0 bases and the J segment 7 bases; nucleotides outside the gene matches: 7. Germline V CDR1 and CDR2: SGDLS, YYNGEE.

This clone has just a few counts. This chain connects TRBV12-3 or TRBV12-4 to TRBJ1-5; 9 bases map to TRBD1. This CDR3 is built from 14 residues. After removal of 6 bases from V and 3 bases from J, the junction contained 3 bases not matched to a gene. CDR3: CASSLQGANQPQHF. DNA of the CDR3: TGTGCCAGCAGCTTACAGGGGGCCAATCAGCCCCAGCATTTT.

As regards this clone: One base away lies a much larger clone, so this may be a sequencing read error. J is TRBJ2-1 and V is TRBV2; tentatively, D is TRBD1 or TRBD2 (5 bases each). This CDR3 is built from 16 residues. In germline, CDR1 is SNHLY, CDR2 FYNNEI. V lost 7 bases, J lost 2 bases, and 18 bases lay in between. CDR3 amino acids: CASILLGASAYNEQFF. CDR3 DNA sequence: TGTGCCAGCATCTTACTAGGGGCCTCCGCCTACAATGAGCAGTTCTTC.

In its sample, this clone was seen many times. The gene calls are TRBV18 and TRBJ1-5; 7 bases agree with TRBD1. The V and J ends lost 0 bases and 3 bases, in that order; junction bases with no gene match: 5. This CDR3 comprises 16 residues. The germline V gene encodes CDR1 KGHSH and CDR2 LQKENI. The CDR3 bases are TGTGCCAGCTCACCACCGAGACAGGGTAACAATCAGCCCCAGCATTTT. This gives the protein CASSPPRQGNNQPQHF.

The chain has TRBV20-1 and TRBJ1-5, with a weak D call TRBD1 (5 bases). Trimming shortened V by 4 bases and J by 1 base, and 8 bases separated the two germline ends. Per the germline V gene, CDR1 is DFQATT and CDR2 is SNEGSKA (reference sequence). The CDR3 loop spans 13 amino acids. The chain's CDR3 is CSATQGSNQPQHF. As DNA, the CDR3 is TGCAGTGCTACCCAGGGAAGCAATCAGCCCCAGCATTTT.

This clone has a count of ten or more. This chain joins TRBV7-2 and TRBJ1-3; D unresolved. The CDR3 is made up of 13 amino acids. Deletions cut 1 base from V and 3 bases from J, with 4 bases between. Looked up from germline, CDR1 is SGHTA and CDR2 is FQGNSA. In DNA, the CDR3 is TGTGCCAGCAGCTTAGTAGATGGAAACACCATATATTTT. Translation gives CASSLVDGNTIYF.

This clone appeared many times. The chain joins TRBV6-1 to TRBJ2-1; D may match TRBD1 or TRBD2 (5 bases each). Germline V gene data show CDR1 as MNHNS and CDR2 as SASEGT. The CDR3 has 13 residues. V lost 7 bases and J 8 bases, leaving 15 bases between the germline ends. The CDR3 here is CASKGGSGHEQFF. The CDR3 nucleotides are TGTGCCAGCAAAGGTGGTTCGGGGCATGAGCAGTTCTTC.

V and J are TRBV7-9 and TRBJ2-5, with TRBD1 as a possible D gene (6 bases). Germline V gene sequence: CDR1 SEHNR, CDR2 FQNEAQ (reference sequence). The CDR3 spans 15 residues. Trimming removed 0 bases from V and 2 bases from J, with 10 bases in between. CDR3 nucleotides: TGTGCCAGCAGCTTAGCGTCAGGGGTTCAAGAGACCCAGTACTTC. Translated, it gives CASSLASGVQETQYF.

The gene calls are TRBV10-2 and TRBJ2-1, with D unresolved. This CDR3 contains 11 residues. Germline V lookup: CDR1 WSHSY, CDR2 SAAADI. Trimming stripped 4 bases from V and 9 bases from J, with 7 bases between. CDR3 DNA sequence: TGCGCCAGCAGTGTTACAACTGAGCAGTTCTTC. Translation gives CASSVTTEQFF.

The V and J genes are TRBV5-1 and TRBJ2-1; TRBD2 might be the D (5 bases). V was trimmed by 0 bases and J by 10 bases, leaving 11 bases between them. Germline CDR1 is SGHRS and CDR2 is YFSETQ. The CDR3 sequence is 13 residues long. The CDR3 region is CASSLVRSGEQFF. For the CDR3, the DNA is TGCGCCAGCAGCTTGGTCAGAAGCGGAGAGCAGTTCTTC.

This clone has at least ten counts. This chain joins TRBV6-6 and TRBJ2-1; 7 positions match TRBD2. Germline V gene data show CDR1 as MNHNY and CDR2 as SVGAGI (reference sequence). J gave up 7 bases and V 2 bases, and 8 bases lay outside the gene matches. This CDR3 spans 15 amino acids. CDR3 nucleotides: TGTGCCAGCAGTTACGGGGCGGGAGCAGGGAATGAGCAGTTCTTC. It codes for CASSYGAGAGNEQFF.

At least ten counts were recorded for this clone. In DNA, the CDR3 is TGCAGCGTTGAGTATAACTATGGCTACACCTTC. Its protein is CSVEYNYGYTF. The gene calls are TRBV29-1 and TRBJ1-2; D is uncertain. The CDR3 spans 11 residues. V dropped 3 bases and J dropped 1 base, with 3 bases sitting between them. Germline V CDR1 and CDR2: SQVTM, ANQGSEA.

This clone has only a few counts. One end of the junction is discordant with germline, which a read error may explain. The chain uses TRBV2 and TRBJ1-1; D is unresolved. Germline loops: CDR1 SNHLY, CDR2 FYNNEI. The CDR3 loop spans 14 amino acids. The CDR3 region has the DNA TGTGCCAGCGGTCAAAGTGGGCAGAGCACTGAATCTTTCTTT. It translates to CASGQSGQSTESFF.

The table lists this clone with many counts. This may be a read error, as it is one base from a much larger clone. The chain has TRBV6-1 and TRBJ1-2, with D possibly TRBD1 on 6 matching bases. V was shortened by 8 bases and J by 0 bases, with 13 bases between the two germline ends. The CDR3 has 14 residues. Germline CDR1 reads MNHNS; CDR2 reads SASEGT. The CDR3 reads CASDPDSANYGYTF. CDR3 DNA sequence: TGTGCCAGCGATCCGGACAGCGCTAACTATGGCTACACCTTC.

This clone was found many times. The CDR3 DNA reads TGCGCCAGCAGCCATTTAAACGAGCAGTACTTC. This encodes CASSHLNEQYF. This chain joins TRBV4-1 and TRBJ2-7, with D unresolved. The CDR3 consists of 11 residues. CDR1 is MGHRA, CDR2 YSYEKL, per germline. V lost 3 bases and J 5 bases, leaving 5 bases between the germline ends.

This clone was recorded many times. J is TRBJ2-3 and V is TRBV4-1; 8 positions agree with TRBD2. CDR3 length: 16 residues. From germline, CDR1 is MGHRA and CDR2 YSYEKL. The V gene end was trimmed by 1 base and the J gene end by 5 bases; junction bases not matched to a gene: 8. This chain's CDR3 is CASSQGAGVLRDTQYF. The CDR3 DNA reads TGCGCCAGCAGCCAAGGAGCGGGGGTACTTAGAGATACGCAGTATTTT.

The table lists this clone with many counts. V is TRBV18 and J is TRBJ1-6; 7 bases are a match to TRBD1. Germline lookup yields CDR1 KGHSH and CDR2 LQKENI. Trimming took 2 bases from V and 10 from J; bases not matched to a gene: 8. There are 15 residues in the CDR3. The CDR3 region has the DNA TGTGCCAGCTCACCAGCAGGGGGGCTTCGGTCACCCCTCCACTTT. Amino acids: CASSPAGGLRSPLHF.